A single sample is the source of the 20 T cell receptor beta chains below, sequenced in a study of cytomegalovirus exposure and HLA in healthy donors. Amplification used 60 Vbeta primers and 13 Jbeta primers. Sequencing used immunoSEQ multiplex PCR; TCRdb keeps in-frame clones, though not all of them. The table shows about 120,000 clones, with 8% to 10% occurring only once. The sequencing input was PBMCs. These receptors came from a man aged 25 to 40 in good health and CMV-seronegative.

The rearrangement joins TRBV14 to TRBJ2-7; TRBD2 aligns across 9 bases. The CDR3 length is 14 residues. CDR1 and CDR2 from the germline V gene are SGHDN and FVKESK. The trim removed 2 bases at V and 3 bases at J, leaving 2 bases unmatched. Here the CDR3 reads CASSQLAGYYEQYF. The CDR3 region has the DNA TGTGCCAGCAGCCAACTAGCGGGATACTACGAGCAGTACTTC.

This chain joins TRBV10-3 and TRBJ2-7, with 15 nucleotides matching TRBD2. The length of the CDR3 is 17 residues. Germline V lookup: CDR1 ENHRY, CDR2 SYGVKD. V trimming: 5 bases; J trimming: 4 bases; junction bases outside the gene matches: 9. CDR3 sequence: CAISLGLAGGGGYEQYF. CDR3 sequence (DNA): TGTGCCATCAGTTTGGGACTAGCGGGAGGAGGAGGTTACGAGCAGTACTTC.

The rearrangement links TRBV9 to TRBJ2-1; TRBD2 is a possible D gene (7 bases). CDR3 length equals 15 residues. Trimming took 0 bases from V and 2 from J, leaving 9 bases between them. Germline CDR1 is SGDLS and CDR2 is YYNGEE. CDR3 DNA sequence: TGTGCCAGCAGCGTAGAGGGGGGGGCCTACAATGAGCAGTTCTTC. As protein: CASSVEGGAYNEQFF.

This clone was recorded a few times. CDR3 residues: CASSLVMTGGVGYTF. The CDR3 DNA sequence: TGTGCCAGCAGCTTAGTGATGACAGGGGGCGTTGGCTACACCTTC. The chain combines TRBV7-2 with TRBJ1-2; 10 bases agree with TRBD1. Trimming at V came to 1 base and at J to 7 bases, leaving 6 bases not matched to a gene. Germline CDR1 is SGHTA and CDR2 is FQGNSA. The CDR3 is 15 amino acids.

This clone has just a few counts. The chain joins TRBV7-9 to TRBJ2-7; D not certain. Trimming stripped 5 bases from V and 3 bases from J, with 8 bases between. Germline V lookup: CDR1 SEHNR, CDR2 FQNEAQ (reference sequence). This CDR3 comprises 12 residues. The CDR3 spells CASSPHDYEQYF. As DNA, the CDR3 is TGTGCCAGCAGCCCACATGACTACGAGCAGTACTTC.

The sample holds a few counts of this clone. This chain joins TRBV5-1 and TRBJ2-6; a possible D gene is TRBD2 (5 bases). CDR3 length: 14 residues. Germline V gene sequence: CDR1 SGHRS, CDR2 YFSETQ. Trimming removed 1 base from V and 4 bases from J, with 6 bases in between. In DNA, the CDR3 is TGCGCCAGCAGCTTGTCGGGAGGGGCCAACGTCCTGACTTTC. This codes for CASSLSGGANVLTF.

This clone was detected only a few times. The genes are TRBV10-1 and TRBJ2-2, with 7 bases lining up with TRBD1. Looked up from germline, CDR1 is WNHNN and CDR2 is SYGVQD (reference sequence). The CDR3 has 15 amino acids. With V trimmed by 5 bases and J by 4 bases, 7 bases remained unmatched. CDR3: CASSTTGKGTGELFF. The CDR3 DNA is TGCGCCAGCAGTACGACAGGGAAGGGCACCGGGGAGCTGTTTTTT.

The chain links TRBV5-8 to TRBJ1-1; 7 positions agree with TRBD1. J gave up 5 bases and V 6 bases, and 10 bases lay outside the gene matches. This CDR3 contains 14 residues. CDR1 and CDR2 (germline): SGHTS, YDEGEE. In nucleotides, the CDR3 is TGTGCCAGCATCCGAAAGGGGGCGGATACTGAAGCTTTCTTT. Encoded protein: CASIRKGADTEAFF.

This clone appeared a few times. V gene TRBV6-5 combines with J gene TRBJ1-2; possible D gene TRBD1, 6 bases. Trimming removed 5 bases from V and 5 bases from J, with 9 bases in between. Germline CDR1 is MNHEY and CDR2 is SVGAGI. There are 12 residues in the CDR3. Written as DNA, the CDR3 is TGTGCCAGCAGTCCTGGACAGTATGGCTACACCTTC. As protein: CASSPGQYGYTF.

This clone was found a few times. The chain has TRBV2 and TRBJ1-1; no reliable D call. Germline values: CDR1 SNHLY, CDR2 FYNNEI. The CDR3 consists of 12 residues. Trimming removed 6 bases at V and 1 base at J, with 6 bases between. This CDR3 is CASRRGNTEAFF. DNA of the CDR3: TGTGCCAGCAGACGGGGGAACACTGAAGCTTTCTTT.

The V gene is TRBV30, the J gene TRBJ2-2; unclear D gene. Trimming stripped 0 bases from V and 7 bases from J, with 3 bases between. CDR1 and CDR2 (germline): GTSNPN, SVGIG (reference sequence). This CDR3 is built from 11 residues. CDR3 loop: CAWSVLGELFF. The CDR3 DNA is TGTGCCTGGAGTGTACTCGGGGAGCTGTTTTTT. Supplemented by reference TRBV30 and TRBJ2-2, the full variable domain reads SQTIHQWPATLVQPVGSPLSLECTVEGTSNPNLYWYRQAAGRGLQLLFYSVGIGQISSEVPQNLSASRPQDRQFILSSKKLLLSDSGFYLCAWSVLGELFFGEGSRLTVL.

The genes are TRBV28 and TRBJ2-5; D gene ambiguous. Germline loops: CDR1 MDHEN, CDR2 SYDVKM. The CDR3 is 15 amino acids. V lost 5 bases and J 4 bases, leaving 17 bases between the germline ends. The CDR3 is CASSQDLNVGETQYF. For the CDR3, the DNA is TGTGCCAGCAGTCAGGATTTGAACGTTGGAGAGACCCAGTACTTC. The variable domain in full, with the rest retrieved from reference TRBV28 and TRBJ2-5, is DVKVTQSSRYLVKRTGEKVFLECVQDMDHENMFWYRQDPGLGLRLIYFSYDVKMKEKGDIPEGYSVSREKKERFSLILESASTNQTSMYLCASSQDLNVGETQYFGPGTRLLVL.

This chain joins TRBV6-5 and TRBJ1-6; 10 nucleotides agree with TRBD1. Germline V gene sequence: CDR1 MNHEY, CDR2 SVGAGI. The V and J ends lost 6 bases and 10 bases, in that order; junction bases with no gene match: 9. The CDR3 has 15 amino acids. CDR3 DNA sequence: TGTGCCAGCAGCTATAGACAGGGGGCCGGGTCACCCCTCCACTTT. Protein product: CASSYRQGAGSPLHF.

This clone has more than one count but fewer than ten. The V and J genes are TRBV28 and TRBJ2-5; D is possibly TRBD2 (6 bases). Per germline, CDR1 MDHEN and CDR2 SYDVKM. The V gene lost 10 bases and the J gene lost 1 base, with 13 bases spanning the gap. This CDR3 contains 13 residues. In DNA form, the CDR3 reads TGTGCCACCCTAGTGGGGGGCCAAGAGACCCAGTACTTC. This gives the protein CATLVGGQETQYF.

This clone was seen a few times. This rearrangement joins TRBV6-4 to TRBJ2-1, with 10 bases aligning to TRBD1. The CDR3 is 17 amino acids. The V and J ends lost 6 bases and 2 bases, in that order; junction bases with no gene match: 10. Germline CDR1 reads MRHNA; CDR2 reads SNTAGT. The CDR3 DNA sequence: TGTGCCAGCAGCCAGATATTGACAGGGGGCGCCTACAATGAGCAGTTCTTC. Its protein product is CASSQILTGGAYNEQFF.

J is TRBJ1-2 and V is TRBV7-9; a possible D gene is TRBD1 (5 bases). The CDR3 length is 13 residues. V shed 5 bases and J shed 7 bases, with 14 bases lying between them. Germline loops: CDR1 SEHNR, CDR2 FQNEAQ (reference sequence). This chain's CDR3 is CASSPNEGAGYTF. CDR3 DNA: TGTGCCAGCAGCCCGAACGAAGGGGCTGGCTACACCTTC.

This clone turned up a few times. V is TRBV6-5 and J is TRBJ1-1, with 7 bases lining up with TRBD1. V dropped 4 bases and J dropped 3; count of bases not matched to a gene: 5. In germline, CDR1 is MNHEY, CDR2 SVGAGI. This CDR3 region has 14 residues. CDR3 coding DNA: TGTGCCAGCAGTTCGTCGACAGGGTACACTGAAGCTTTCTTT. Amino acids: CASSSSTGYTEAFF.

The CDR3 nucleotides are TGTGCCAGCAGGGACACAGGGCCTGCCTACGAGCAGTACTTC. Its translation is CASRDTGPAYEQYF. The gene calls are TRBV6-5 and TRBJ2-5; D possibly corresponds to TRBD1 (6 bases). With the DNA end fitting TRBJ2-7 better, the J assignment may be wrong. The CDR3 loop spans 14 amino acids. Germline loops: CDR1 MNHEY, CDR2 SVGAGI.

The chain links TRBV11-2 to TRBJ1-4; the match to TRBD1 covers 9 bases. This CDR3 comprises 15 residues. With 1 base clipped from V and 8 bases from J, the junction kept 5 bases outside the gene matches. Germline CDR1 SGHAT, CDR2 FQNNGV. The CDR3 region has the DNA TGTGCCAGCAGCTTAGGGGACAGGGACTTGGAAAAACTGTTTTTT. Translation: CASSLGDRDLEKLFF.

The genes are TRBV11-3 and TRBJ2-3, with D perhaps TRBD2 (6 bases). The CDR3 length is 13 residues. The V gene's germline CDR1 is SGHNT and CDR2 YENEEA. V gave up 0 bases and J gave up 8 bases, with 9 bases separating them. DNA of the CDR3: TGTGCCAGCAGCTTAGATCATAGCGGTACGCAGTATTTT. Amino acids: CASSLDHSGTQYF.